This entry is about one T cell receptor (beta chain). Antigen: not known. The authors extracted RNA and reverse transcribed it into cDNA as the sequencing template. The method was immunoSEQ multiplex PCR; TCRdb's version includes in-frame clones alone and lacks a portion of them. The data contain some 180,000 clones, approximately 53% of them singletons. This specimen comes from a study of CD8+ T cells in alopecia areata. Study-level findings and limits: Sequence data from scalp samples additionally include resident alphabeta T cells of normal skin. Mice gave a clearer picture of TCR sharing than patients did, possibly for HLA-related reasons. For lesional scalp, especially alopecia totalis/universalis, clonality was higher than in normal scalp.

Sorting separated CD4+ and CD8+ T cells out of PBMCs. V was clipped by 5 bases and J by 4 bases; unmatched bases: 23. The CDR3 is 19 residues long. CDR1 and CDR2 (germline): SNHLY, FYNNEI. This sequence originates from a human donor in good health. The chain uses TRBV2 and TRBJ2-7; TRBD1 matches at 7 bases. Sample: CD8+ T cells sorted from blood. CDR3 nucleotides: TGTGCCAGCAGTTTCTCAGGACAGGAAATCACCCGATCGAAATACGAGCAGTACTTC. It is translated as CASSFSGQEITRSKYEQYF.